Listed below are T cell receptor beta chains from one sample, sequenced in a study of T-cell reconstitution after alpha-beta-depleted transplantation in children. TCRdb fed the PCR reads into MiXCR, producing one record per CDR3 protein. The sample includes around 580,000 distinct CDR3 sequences, 23% seen only once; the top ten take around 14%. The sequenced sample was PBMCs, mostly from graft donor cells, obtained 360 days after TCRalphabeta/CD19-depleted stem cell transplant. Receptors originate from a boy under two years old who had a stem cell transplant for acute myeloid leukemia, so the T cells may come from the graft donor. Each CDR3 is given with its conserved first and last residue. D genes are given only for firm matches. The listing skips clone size in some rows; elsewhere it reads once, few, many or a size class.

TRBV20-1	NA	TRBJ1-2	14	NA	CSVGRVKRGYGYTF	TGCAGTGTGGGGAGGGTTAAGAGAGGCTATGGCTACACCTTC
TRBV29-1	few	TRBJ1-5	13	NA	CSVADSGDQPQHF	TGCAGCGTTGCGGACAGTGGGGATCAGCCCCAGCATTTT
TRBV20-1	NA	TRBJ1-2	16	TRBD1	CSARESWTGTLGGYTF	TGCAGTGCTAGAGAATCCTGGACAGGGACGCTGGGGGGCTACACCTTC
TRBV27	few	TRBJ2-5	11	NA	CASRSIETQYF	TGTGCCAGCAGATCTATAGAGACCCAGTACTTC
TRBV6-1	NA	TRBJ2-2	16	TRBD2	CASSPKGLAGGGELFF	TGTGCCAGCAGTCCTAAAGGACTAGCGGGGGGAGGGGAGCTGTTTTTT
TRBV20-1	many	TRBJ2-3	14	NA	CSARDGAGTDTQYF	TGCAGTGCTAGAGATGGGGCAGGCACAGATACGCAGTATTTT
TRBV7-2	many	TRBJ2-2	15	NA	CASSLGFSFTGELFF	TGTGCCAGCAGCTTAGGTTTCAGTTTCACCGGGGAGCTGTTTTTT
TRBV20-1	NA	TRBJ2-7	17	TRBD1	CSARVLGSRDSSYEQYF	TGCAGTGCTAGAGTACTGGGCAGCCGGGACAGCTCCTACGAGCAGTACTTC
TRBV6-2/TRBV6-3	many	TRBJ2-5	14	NA	CASSYWRTGETQYF	TGTGCCAGCAGTTACTGGAGGACTGGAGAGACCCAGTACTTC
TRBV29-1	many	TRBJ2-7	14	TRBD1	CSVTPGTGAYEQYF	TGCAGCGTTACCCCGGGGACAGGGGCCTACGAGCAGTACTTC
TRBV20-1	few	TRBJ2-1	19	TRBD2	CSARDRRLAGGNSYNEQFF	TGCAGTGCTAGAGATAGGAGGCTAGCGGGGGGCAACTCCTACAATGAGCAGTTCTTC
TRBV2	few	TRBJ2-7	14	NA	CASSEARVNDEQYF	TGTGCCAGCAGTGAAGCTAGGGTTAACGACGAGCAGTACTTC
TRBV5-5	many	TRBJ1-2	14	NA	CASSPEAAIYGYTF	TGTGCCAGCAGCCCGGAGGCGGCTATCTATGGCTACACCTTC
TRBV5-1	many	TRBJ2-1	14	NA	CASRDGTLYNEQFF	TGCGCCAGCCGGGACGGGACGCTCTACAATGAGCAGTTCTTC
TRBV29-1	NA	TRBJ2-5	13	NA	CSVDPGEAETQYF	TGCAGCGTTGACCCCGGGGAAGCTGAGACCCAGTACTTC
TRBV5-1	few	TRBJ2-5	14	TRBD2	CASSLAGLEETQYF	TGCGCCAGCAGCTTGGCGGGACTAGAGGAGACCCAGTACTTC
TRBV29-1	many	TRBJ2-1	15	NA	CSVRDPQGSYNEQFF	TGCAGCGTCCGAGACCCTCAGGGCTCCTACAATGAGCAGTTCTTC
TRBV29-1	NA	TRBJ2-2	13	NA	CSVEFASPRELFF	TGCAGCGTTGAATTCGCAAGCCCAAGGGAGCTGTTTTTT
TRBV7-2	once	TRBJ1-5	14	TRBD1	CASSGDRDVQPQHF	TGTGCCAGCAGCGGGGACAGGGACGTCCAGCCCCAGCATTTT
TRBV29-1	few	TRBJ2-7	17	TRBD1	CSVEAESRQGGSYEQYF	TGCAGCGTTGAAGCCGAATCCCGACAGGGGGGTTCCTACGAGCAGTACTTC
TRBV15	few	TRBJ2-5	13	NA	CATSRGVVETQYF	TGTGCCACCAGCAGAGGGGTAGTAGAGACCCAGTACTTC
TRBV29-1	few	TRBJ1-1	12	NA	CSVGGQNTEAFF	TGCAGCGTTGGTGGGCAGAACACTGAAGCTTTCTTT
TRBV5-1	many	TRBJ2-3	14	TRBD1	CASSRWDRADTQYF	TGCGCCAGCAGCCGATGGGACAGGGCCGATACGCAGTATTTT
TRBV24-1	many	TRBJ2-2	17	NA	CATSDLGRGGNTGELFF	TGTGCCACCAGTGATTTAGGCAGGGGAGGGAACACCGGGGAGCTGTTTTTT
TRBV7-9	once	TRBJ1-2	13	NA	CASSNIEGYGYTF	TGTGCCAGCAGCAATATAGAGGGCTATGGCTACACCTTC
TRBV13	NA	TRBJ2-2	14	NA	CASSSPEVAGELFF	TGTGCCAGCAGCTCTCCGGAGGTAGCCGGGGAGCTGTTTTTT
TRBV19	NA	TRBJ2-3	15	TRBD2	CASRRTSGRSDTQYF	TGTGCCAGTAGGAGGACTAGCGGGAGGTCAGATACGCAGTATTTT
TRBV7-2	few	TRBJ2-3	15	TRBD2	CASSPLRGGPDTQYF	TGTGCCAGCAGCCCACTGCGGGGGGGCCCAGATACGCAGTATTTT
TRBV11-2	few	TRBJ2-5	15	NA	CASSSLRRERKTQYF	TGTGCCAGCAGCTCCTTGCGGAGGGAAAGAAAGACCCAGTACTTC
TRBV7-2	few	TRBJ1-5	16	TRBD1	CASSLSGGQRNQPQHF	TGTGCCAGCAGCTTATCGGGGGGACAGCGCAATCAGCCCCAGCATTTT
TRBV12-3/TRBV12-4	few	TRBJ2-5	14	NA	CASSSPTGQETQYF	TGTGCCAGCAGTTCGCCGACAGGACAAGAGACCCAGTACTTC
TRBV7-3	NA	TRBJ2-5	15	TRBD2	CASSLGGGVQETQYF	TGTGCCAGCAGCTTAGGCGGGGGGGTTCAAGAGACCCAGTACTTC
TRBV6-2/TRBV6-3	NA	TRBJ2-7	14	NA	CASNTGTAFYEQYF	TGTGCCAGCAATACTGGTACAGCCTTCTACGAGCAGTACTTC
TRBV7-2	NA	TRBJ2-3	15	NA	CASSMGPPPRDTQYF	TGTGCCAGCAGCATGGGACCTCCTCCGAGGGATACGCAGTATTTT
TRBV7-2	NA	TRBJ1-3	14	NA	CASSPGGGRNTIYF	TGTGCCAGCAGCCCCGGGGGGGGTAGAAACACCATATATTTT
TRBV5-6	NA	TRBJ2-5	15	NA	CASSLAKRGGETQYF	TGTGCCAGCAGCTTGGCCAAACGGGGTGGAGAGACCCAGTACTTC
TRBV7-6	NA	TRBJ2-5	13	NA	CASSPTPLDAQYF	TGTGCCAGCAGCCCGACACCTCTAGATGCCCAGTACTTC
TRBV14	many	TRBJ2-5	14	NA	CASSLTPYQETQYF	TGTGCCAGCAGCCTCACACCGTACCAAGAGACCCAGTACTTC
TRBV21-1	few	TRBJ2-7	19	NA	CASSVSSWTARRPIREQYF	TGTGCCAGCAGTGTTTCCTCTTGGACGGCCCGGCGTCCTATTCGGGAGCAGTACTTC
TRBV4-2	NA	TRBJ1-3	16	NA	CASSQDYVTGGNTIYF	TGTGCCAGCAGCCAAGATTATGTAACTGGAGGAAACACCATATATTTT
TRBV7-2	few	TRBJ2-7	15	NA	CASSLDSTLPYEQYF	TGTGCCAGCAGCTTAGACAGTACCCTACCCTACGAGCAGTACTTC
TRBV15	many	TRBJ1-3	18	TRBD1	CATSRDPTGGYSGNTIYF	TGTGCCACCAGCAGAGATCCGACAGGGGGCTATTCTGGAAACACCATATATTTT
TRBV9	few	TRBJ2-1	18	NA	CASSVAPLATTAYNEQFF	TGTGCCAGCAGCGTAGCTCCCCTAGCCACTACAGCCTACAATGAGCAGTTCTTC
TRBV5-6	few	TRBJ1-5	14	TRBD1	CASSVTGLNQPQHF	TGTGCCAGCAGCGTGACAGGGTTGAATCAGCCCCAGCATTTT
TRBV4-3	few	TRBJ2-7	14	NA	CASSLGTPTYEQYF	TGCGCCAGCAGCCTAGGGACTCCAACCTACGAGCAGTACTTC
TRBV20-1	few	TRBJ1-2	10	NA	CSASKYGYTF	TGCAGTGCCTCGAAGTATGGCTACACCTTC
TRBV6-1	many	TRBJ2-5	15	NA	CASSVIRGAQETQYF	TGTGCCAGCAGCGTTATCCGGGGGGCCCAAGAGACCCAGTACTTC
TRBV28	many	TRBJ1-1	16	TRBD1	CASSLYRGRVGTEAFF	TGTGCCAGCAGTTTATACAGGGGACGGGTTGGGACTGAAGCTTTCTTT
TRBV6-2/TRBV6-3	many	TRBJ1-1	14	TRBD1	CASSYYDREPPGGF	TGTGCCAGCAGCTACTACGACAGGGAACCCCCCGGGGGCTTT
TRBV7-9	NA	TRBJ2-5	15	NA	CASSLSPGGWETQYF	TGTGCCAGCAGCTTATCCCCCGGAGGTTGGGAGACCCAGTACTTC